These T cell receptor beta chains were read from a single sample in a study of blood T cell repertoires in COVID-19. The data were produced by immunoSEQ multiplex PCR, yet TCRdb's version contains in-frame clones alone and is incomplete. This table holds about 240,000 clones, roughly 87% found once. The sample was PBMCs or T cells enriched from blood (not recorded which). These receptors all come from a woman aged 25-40 years with acute COVID-19. Each CDR3 is given without its conserved first and last residue.

>TRBV30|TRBJ2-6
AWSARSGANVLT
>TRBV6-5|TRBJ2-3
ASSQTSGGADTQY
>TRBV12-5|TRBJ1-6
ASGLGTDYNSPLH
>TRBV9|TRBJ1-4
ASSVTGDSNEKLF
>TRBV5-8|TRBJ2-5
ASSLDPGLEETQY
>TRBV4-3|TRBJ2-3
ASSQVLAGGLLDTQY
>TRBV6-5|TRBJ2-3
ASSIAGGADTQY
>TRBV11-2|TRBJ1-4
ASSRQGEVGEKLF
>TRBV12-3/TRBV12-4|TRBJ2-3
ASSSGGADTQY
>TRBV12-3/TRBV12-4|TRBJ1-2
ASSTSNYGYT
>TRBV14|TRBJ2-7
ASSPYRGPIYEQY
>TRBV5-1|TRBJ1-1
ASSSLGQPEAF
>TRBV5-1|TRBJ2-7
ASSLGQVSSYEQY
>TRBV5-1|TRBJ1-3
ASSPGLSGNTIY
>TRBV19|TRBJ1-1
ATSEHTEAF
>TRBV4-1|TRBJ1-2
ASSHLGTGDGYT
>TRBV10-1|TRBJ1-6
ASSPGLTSPLH
>TRBV18|TRBJ1-1
ASSPVGRHTEAF
>TRBV29-1|TRBJ2-7
SVEGRDRGYEQY
>TRBV27|TRBJ1-2
ASSDQDSPYGYT
>TRBV7-9|TRBJ1-1
ASSIRQANTEAF
>TRBV7-9|TRBJ2-2
ASSPRLAGNTGELF
>TRBV4-1|TRBJ1-2
ASSHNTGNYGYT
>TRBV9|TRBJ2-1
ASRGTGSNEQF
>TRBV7-7|TRBJ2-5
ASSTSPGGEETQY
>TRBV5-1|TRBJ1-4
ASSLAWTAKATNEKLF
>TRBV21-1|TRBJ2-7
ASSAGGHGGEQY
>TRBV3-1/TRBV3-2|TRBJ2-5
ASSKRTPGETQY
>TRBV5-1|TRBJ1-4
ASSLVPHGGQEGKLF
>TRBV2|TRBJ1-1
ATETGLNTEAF
>TRBV9|TRBJ1-1
ASSVVRNPEAF
>TRBV5-1|TRBJ1-1
ASSQDTEAF
>TRBV3-1/TRBV3-2|TRBJ1-2
ASSLLETGDGYT
>TRBV7-6|TRBJ1-3
ASSPSGGSGNTIY
>TRBV5-5|TRBJ1-2
ASSLDSTNYGYT
>TRBV15|TRBJ2-7
ATSRDGGDYYEQY
>TRBV14|TRBJ1-1
ASREQGRTEAF
>TRBV18|TRBJ1-1
ASTVGGNTEAF
>TRBV5-1|TRBJ2-5
ASSGPYRETQY
>TRBV9|TRBJ1-1
ASSGANTEAF
>TRBV5-1|TRBJ1-4
ASTPHGGEKLF
>TRBV18|TRBJ2-7
ASSPGGAGYYEQY
>TRBV6-1|TRBJ1-5
ASSDTGTGNQPQH
>TRBV3-1/TRBV3-2|TRBJ2-2
ASSQETPGAGELF
>TRBV5-6|TRBJ1-2
ASSLDRGYNYGYT
>TRBV6-5|TRBJ2-3
ASSYSQRGTQY
>TRBV27|TRBJ1-1
ASSLTVDSYTEAF
>TRBV18|TRBJ2-3
ASSPPETGGADTQY
>TRBV27|TRBJ1-5
ASSFTGVTGNQPQH
>TRBV10-3|TRBJ1-6
AHGTGDNSPLH
>TRBV29-1|TRBJ2-7
SVGGGNEQY
>TRBV5-1|TRBJ1-1
ASSLVSPDFGEAF
>TRBV4-1|TRBJ2-3
ASTRLGLTSTDTQY
>TRBV12-5|TRBJ2-1
ASGLVGSGVGNEQF
>TRBV19|TRBJ1-2
ASRAGTGDLTGYT